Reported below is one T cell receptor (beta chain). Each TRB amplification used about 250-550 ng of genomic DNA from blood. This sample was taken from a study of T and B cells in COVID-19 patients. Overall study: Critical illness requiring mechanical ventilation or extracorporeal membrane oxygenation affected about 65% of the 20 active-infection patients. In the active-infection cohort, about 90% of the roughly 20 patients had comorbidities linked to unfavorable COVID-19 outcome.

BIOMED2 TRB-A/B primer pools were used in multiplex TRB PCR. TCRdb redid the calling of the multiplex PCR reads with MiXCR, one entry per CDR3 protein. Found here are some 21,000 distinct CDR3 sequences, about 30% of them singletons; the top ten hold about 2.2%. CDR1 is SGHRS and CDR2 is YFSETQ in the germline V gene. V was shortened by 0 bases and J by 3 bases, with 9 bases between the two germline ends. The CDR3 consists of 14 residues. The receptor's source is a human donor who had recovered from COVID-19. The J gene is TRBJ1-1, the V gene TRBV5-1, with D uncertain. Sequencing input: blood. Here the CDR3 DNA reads TGCGCCAGCAGCTTGGAAGTAGCAGACACTGAAGCTTTCTTT. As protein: CASSLEVADTEAFF.